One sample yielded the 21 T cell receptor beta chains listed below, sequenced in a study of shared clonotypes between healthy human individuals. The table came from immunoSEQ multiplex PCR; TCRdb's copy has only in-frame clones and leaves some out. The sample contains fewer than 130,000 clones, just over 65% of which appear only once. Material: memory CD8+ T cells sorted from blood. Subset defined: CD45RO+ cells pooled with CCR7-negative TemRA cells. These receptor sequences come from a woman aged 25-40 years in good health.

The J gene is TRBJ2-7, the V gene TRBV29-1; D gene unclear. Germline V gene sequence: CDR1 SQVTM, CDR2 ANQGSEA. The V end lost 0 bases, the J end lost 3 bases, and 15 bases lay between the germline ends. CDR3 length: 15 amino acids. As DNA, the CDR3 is TGCAGCGTTGAAGATAGAACCCTCGGCCACTACGAGCAGTACTTC. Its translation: CSVEDRTLGHYEQYF.

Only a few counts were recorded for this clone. CDR3 sequence reads: CAWSRLAGGPSEQFF. In DNA, the CDR3 is TGTGCCTGGAGTAGACTAGCGGGAGGGCCAAGTGAGCAGTTCTTC. This chain uses TRBV30 with TRBJ2-1, with 14 bases that match TRBD2. V dropped 2 bases and J dropped 9; count of bases not matched to a gene: 6. Germline V gene lookup returns CDR1 GTSNPN and CDR2 SVGIG (reference sequence). CDR3 length: 15 residues.

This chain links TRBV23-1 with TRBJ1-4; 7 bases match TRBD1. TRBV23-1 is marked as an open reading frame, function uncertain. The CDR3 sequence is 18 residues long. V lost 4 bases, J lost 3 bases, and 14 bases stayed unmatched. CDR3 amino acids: CASSPMRQGVEANEKLFF. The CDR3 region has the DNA TGCGCCAGCAGTCCAATGCGACAGGGAGTAGAGGCTAATGAAAAACTGTTTTTT.

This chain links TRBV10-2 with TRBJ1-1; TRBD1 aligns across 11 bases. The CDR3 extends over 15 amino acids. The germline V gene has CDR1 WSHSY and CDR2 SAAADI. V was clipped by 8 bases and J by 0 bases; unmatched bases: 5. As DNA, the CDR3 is TGCGCCAGCCGGGACAGGGGGTATCTGAACACTGAAGCTTTCTTT. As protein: CASRDRGYLNTEAFF.

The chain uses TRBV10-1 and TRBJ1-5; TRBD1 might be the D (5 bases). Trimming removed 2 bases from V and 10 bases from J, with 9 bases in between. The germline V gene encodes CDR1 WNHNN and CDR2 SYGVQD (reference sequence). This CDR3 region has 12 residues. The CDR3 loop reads CASSEVGGPQHF. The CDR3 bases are TGCGCCAGCAGTGAGGTGGGGGGACCCCAGCATTTT.

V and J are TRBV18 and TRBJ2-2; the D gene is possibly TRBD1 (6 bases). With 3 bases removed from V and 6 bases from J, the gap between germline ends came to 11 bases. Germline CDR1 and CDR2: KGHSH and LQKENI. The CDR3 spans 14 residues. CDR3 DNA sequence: TGTGCCAGCTCACCGAACAGACAGGCCGGGGAGCTGTTTTTT. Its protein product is CASSPNRQAGELFF.

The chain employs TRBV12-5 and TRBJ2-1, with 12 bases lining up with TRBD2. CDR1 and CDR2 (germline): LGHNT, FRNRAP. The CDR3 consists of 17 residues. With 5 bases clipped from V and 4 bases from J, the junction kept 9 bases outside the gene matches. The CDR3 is CASGPGLAGSHYNEQFF. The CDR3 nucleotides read TGTGCTAGTGGTCCGGGACTAGCGGGCTCCCATTACAATGAGCAGTTCTTC.

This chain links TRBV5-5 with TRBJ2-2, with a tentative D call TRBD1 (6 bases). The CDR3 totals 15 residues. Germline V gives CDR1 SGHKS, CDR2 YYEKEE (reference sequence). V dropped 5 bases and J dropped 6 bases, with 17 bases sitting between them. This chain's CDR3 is CASSRGQIGSGELFF. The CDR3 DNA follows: TGTGCCAGCAGTCGTGGACAGATAGGATCCGGGGAGCTGTTTTTT.

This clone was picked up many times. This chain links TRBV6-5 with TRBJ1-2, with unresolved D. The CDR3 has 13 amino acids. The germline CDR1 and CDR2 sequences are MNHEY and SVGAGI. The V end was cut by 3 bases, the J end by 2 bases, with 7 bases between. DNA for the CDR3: TGTGCCAGCAGTTATGTTGGGAACTATGGCTACACCTTC. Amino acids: CASSYVGNYGYTF.

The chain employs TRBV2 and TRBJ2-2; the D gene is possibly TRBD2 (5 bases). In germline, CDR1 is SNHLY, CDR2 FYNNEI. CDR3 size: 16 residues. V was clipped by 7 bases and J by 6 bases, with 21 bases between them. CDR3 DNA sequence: TGTGCCAGCACTTCCGGGATCTCAAGAAGCGCCGGGGAGCTGTTTTTT. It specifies CASTSGISRSAGELFF.

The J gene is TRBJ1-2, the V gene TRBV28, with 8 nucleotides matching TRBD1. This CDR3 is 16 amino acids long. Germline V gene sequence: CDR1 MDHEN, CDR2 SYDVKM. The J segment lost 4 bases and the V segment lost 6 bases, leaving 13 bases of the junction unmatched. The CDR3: CASSLGSGGLGYGYTF. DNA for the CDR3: TGTGCCAGCAGCCTGGGGTCAGGGGGCTTGGGCTATGGCTACACCTTC.

This CDR3 is CSVVYEGLGAFF. CDR3 DNA: TGCAGCGTTGTTTACGAGGGTCTCGGAGCTTTCTTT. The chain has TRBV29-1 and TRBJ1-1; D is uncertain. CDR3 length: 12 amino acids. V was trimmed by 4 bases and J by 10 bases, leaving 16 bases between them. Germline loops: CDR1 SQVTM, CDR2 ANQGSEA.

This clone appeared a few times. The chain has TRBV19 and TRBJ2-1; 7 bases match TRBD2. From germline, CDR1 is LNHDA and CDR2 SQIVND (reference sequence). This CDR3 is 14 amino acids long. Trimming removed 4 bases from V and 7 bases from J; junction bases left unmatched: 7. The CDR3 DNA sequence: TGTGCCAGTAGTACCCTGCCGGGGGGAAATGAGCAGTTCTTC. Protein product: CASSTLPGGNEQFF.

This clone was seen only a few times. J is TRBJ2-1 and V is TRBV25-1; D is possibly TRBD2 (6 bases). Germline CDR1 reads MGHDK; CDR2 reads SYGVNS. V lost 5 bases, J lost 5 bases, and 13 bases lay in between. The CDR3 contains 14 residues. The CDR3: CASSSSGLDNEQFF. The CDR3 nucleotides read TGTGCCAGCAGTAGTAGCGGTCTGGACAATGAGCAGTTCTTC.

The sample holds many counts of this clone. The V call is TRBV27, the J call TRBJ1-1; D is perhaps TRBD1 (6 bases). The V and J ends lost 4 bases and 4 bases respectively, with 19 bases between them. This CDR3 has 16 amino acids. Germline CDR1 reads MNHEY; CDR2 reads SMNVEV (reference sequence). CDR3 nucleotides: TGTGCCAGCAGTTGGCGGGGGCGGACTGAGAGCACTGAAGCTTTCTTT. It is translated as CASSWRGRTESTEAFF.

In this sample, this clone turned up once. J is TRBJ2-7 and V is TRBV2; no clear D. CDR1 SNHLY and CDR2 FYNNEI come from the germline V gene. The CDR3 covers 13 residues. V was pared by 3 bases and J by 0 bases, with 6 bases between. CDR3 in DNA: TGTGCCAGCAGTGAGGGCTACTCCTACGAGCAGTACTTC. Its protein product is CASSEGYSYEQYF.

In nucleotides, the CDR3 is TGTGCCAGCAGCGGGACGGAGAACACTGAAGCTTTCTTT. It yields the protein CASSGTENTEAFF. V gene TRBV6-1 combines with J gene TRBJ1-1; weak D call: TRBD1 (5 bases). Germline CDR1 and CDR2: MNHNS and SASEGT. Trimming removed 6 bases at V and 1 base at J, with 9 bases between. CDR3 size: 13 residues.

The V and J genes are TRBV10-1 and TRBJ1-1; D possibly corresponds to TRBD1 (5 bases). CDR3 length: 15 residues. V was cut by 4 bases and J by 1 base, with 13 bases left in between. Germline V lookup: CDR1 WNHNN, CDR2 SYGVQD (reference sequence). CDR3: CASSASKTGNTEAFF. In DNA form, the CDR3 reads TGCGCCAGCAGTGCATCTAAAACAGGGAACACTGAAGCTTTCTTT.

The CDR3 bases are TGTGCCAGCAGTCTTCTGCGGGGATCTTATAATGAGCAGTTCTTC. This sequence encodes CASSLLRGSYNEQFF. This sequence joins TRBV25-1 and TRBJ2-1; maybe TRBD2 (6 bases). Per germline, CDR1 MGHDK and CDR2 SYGVNS. The CDR3 sequence is 15 residues long. Trimming removed 5 bases at V and 7 bases at J, with 18 bases between.

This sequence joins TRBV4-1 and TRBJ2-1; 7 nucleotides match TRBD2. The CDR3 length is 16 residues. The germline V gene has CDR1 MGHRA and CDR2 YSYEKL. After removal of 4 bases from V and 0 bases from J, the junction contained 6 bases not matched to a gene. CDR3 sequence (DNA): TGCGCCAGCAGCCCCTCTGGCGGGAGCTCCTACAATGAGCAGTTCTTC. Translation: CASSPSGGSSYNEQFF.

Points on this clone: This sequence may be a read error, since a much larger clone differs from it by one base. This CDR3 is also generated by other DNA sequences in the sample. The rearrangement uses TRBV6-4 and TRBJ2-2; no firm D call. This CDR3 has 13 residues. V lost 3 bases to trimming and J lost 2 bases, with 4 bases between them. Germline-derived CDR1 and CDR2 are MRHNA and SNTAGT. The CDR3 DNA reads TGTGCCAGCAGTGAGTCCAACACCGGGGAGCTGTTTTTT. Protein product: CASSESNTGELFF.